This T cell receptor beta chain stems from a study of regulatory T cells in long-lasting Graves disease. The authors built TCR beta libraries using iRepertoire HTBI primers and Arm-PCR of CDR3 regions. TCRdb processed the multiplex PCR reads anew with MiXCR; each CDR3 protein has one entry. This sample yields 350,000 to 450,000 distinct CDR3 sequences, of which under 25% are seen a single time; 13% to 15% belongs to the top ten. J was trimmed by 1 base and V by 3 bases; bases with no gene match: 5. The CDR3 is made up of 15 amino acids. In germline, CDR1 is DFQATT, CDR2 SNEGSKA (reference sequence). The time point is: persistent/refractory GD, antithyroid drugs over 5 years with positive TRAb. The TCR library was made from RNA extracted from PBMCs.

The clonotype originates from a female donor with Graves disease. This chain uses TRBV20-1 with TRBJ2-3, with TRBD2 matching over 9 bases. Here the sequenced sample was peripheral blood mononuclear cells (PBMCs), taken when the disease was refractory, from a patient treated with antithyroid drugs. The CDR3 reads CSASDSGRGTDTQYF. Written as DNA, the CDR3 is TGCAGTGCTAGCGATAGCGGGAGAGGCACAGATACGCAGTATTTT.